This T cell receptor beta chain was identified in a study of a mutant IDH1 vaccine in newly diagnosed glioma. Study at large: Vaccination followed radiotherapy alone by 4-6 weeks, or accompanied temozolomide cycles. Treated patients had a mean age of roughly 40 years and an approximately 60% male, approximately 38% female split.

Study findings and constraints: Induction of immune responses by the vaccine occurred in 85% to 95% of patients.

The germline gives CDR1 SGHAT, CDR2 FQNNGV. Trimming stripped 0 bases from V and 2 bases from J, with 9 bases between. The CDR3 extends over 15 amino acids. Sequenced by immunoSEQ multiplex PCR; TCRdb stores in-frame clones only, minus some. The table has 70,000 to 90,000 clones, 75% to 85% seen once. With respect to this clone: Its matching antigen is unknown.

This sample's time point: week 23, last vaccination. Mutant IDH1 20-mer peptide, at 300 ug, made up each vaccine dose, with topical imiquimod. This clonotype was sampled from a man aged 30 to 39 with glioma. Some clones in this sample may be carry-over from other donors' samples. The rearrangement uses TRBV11-2 and TRBJ2-3; D call uncertain. Material: PBMCs, obtained from a glioma patient whose treatment included an IDH1 peptide vaccine. The CDR3 bases are TGTGCCAGCAGCTTAGAGGGAAGGGACACAGATACGCAGTATTTT. It encodes CASSLEGRDTDTQYF. The full variable domain, with the rest looked up from reference TRBV11-2 and TRBJ2-3, is EAGVAQSPRYKIIEKRQSVAFWCNPISGHATLYWYQQILGQGPKLLIQFQNNGVVDDSQLPKDRFSAERLKGVDSTLKIQPAKLEDSAVYLCASSLEGRDTDTQYFGPGTRLTVL.